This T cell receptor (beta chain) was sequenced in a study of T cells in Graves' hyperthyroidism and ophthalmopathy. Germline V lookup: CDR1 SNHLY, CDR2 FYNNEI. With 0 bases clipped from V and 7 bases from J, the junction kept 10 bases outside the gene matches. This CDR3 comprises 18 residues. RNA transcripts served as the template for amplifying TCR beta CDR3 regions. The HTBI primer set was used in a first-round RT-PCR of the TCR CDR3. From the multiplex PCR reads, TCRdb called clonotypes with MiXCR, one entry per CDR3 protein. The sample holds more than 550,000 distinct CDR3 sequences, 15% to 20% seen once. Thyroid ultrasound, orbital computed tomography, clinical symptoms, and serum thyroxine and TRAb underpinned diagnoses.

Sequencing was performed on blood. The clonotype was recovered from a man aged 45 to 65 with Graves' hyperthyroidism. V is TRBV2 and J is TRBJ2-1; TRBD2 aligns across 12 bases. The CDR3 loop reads CASSEAGVGLAGPNEQFF. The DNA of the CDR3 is TGTGCCAGCAGTGAAGCAGGGGTTGGACTAGCGGGACCAAATGAGCAGTTCTTC.